The sequence of this TCR beta chain was determined in a study of PD-1 blockade in classical Hodgkin lymphoma. Profiling relied on immunoSEQ multiplex PCR, and the TCRdb table lists in-frame clones only, not all of them. The sample carries about 15,000 clones, approximately 86% recorded once. Stated time point: newly diagnosed, previously untreated cHL patient sample. With magnetic negative selection, CD4+ T cells were purified from PBMCs that had been thawed. This CDR3 spans 12 amino acids. Trimming left V 4 bases short and J 14 bases short, with 20 bases between. Germline loops: CDR1 SQVTM, CDR2 ANQGSEA.

Sequencing was performed on CD4+ T cells from blood. The gene calls are TRBV29-1 and TRBJ1-2, with D perhaps TRBD1 (5 bases). The origin of this receptor is a human donor with classical Hodgkin lymphoma. The CDR3 DNA sequence: TGCAGCGTTGGTGTAACGGGACGGCACGTAACCTTC. Amino acids: CSVGVTGRHVTF.